Below are 21 T cell receptor beta chains sequenced from a single sample in a study of cytomegalovirus exposure and HLA in healthy donors. The PCR used 60 Vbeta and 13 Jbeta primers. The data were produced by immunoSEQ multiplex PCR, yet TCRdb's version contains in-frame clones alone and is incomplete. The sample holds roughly 130,000 clones, around 90% seen once. Sequencing input: PBMCs. All receptors derive from a woman aged 40 to 49 in good health and CMV-seronegative.

The genes are TRBV27 and TRBJ2-1; D remains ambiguous. V shed 5 bases and J shed 0 bases, with 11 bases lying between them. This CDR3 is built from 15 residues. Per the germline V gene, CDR1 is MNHEY and CDR2 is SMNVEV (reference sequence). The CDR3 DNA is TGTGCCAGCAGTCCGAGCCCGAGCTCCTACAATGAGCAGTTCTTC. Protein: CASSPSPSSYNEQFF.

The V gene is TRBV27, the J gene TRBJ2-3; 7 bases align to TRBD2. Per germline, CDR1 MNHEY and CDR2 SMNVEV (reference sequence). Trimming at V came to 3 bases and at J to 2 bases, leaving 11 bases not matched to a gene. The CDR3 sequence is 17 residues long. The CDR3 sequence is CASSLRLAPTNTDTQYF. CDR3 coding DNA: TGTGCCAGCAGTTTGCGACTAGCCCCGACCAACACAGATACGCAGTATTTT.

This chain joins TRBV10-3 and TRBJ2-3, with a possible D match to TRBD2 (7 bases). Trimming removed 8 bases from V and 1 base from J, with 22 bases in between. Looked up from germline, CDR1 is ENHRY and CDR2 is SYGVKD. This CDR3 has 17 amino acids. The CDR3 bases are TGTGCCATCTCTCCCGGACAGCGGGGAGTTGGCACAGATACGCAGTATTTT. This gives the protein CAISPGQRGVGTDTQYF.

The chain has TRBV28 and TRBJ2-1; D is undetermined. The germline CDR1 and CDR2 sequences are MDHEN and SYDVKM. V lost 5 bases to trimming and J lost 0 bases, with 5 bases between them. The CDR3 loop spans 13 amino acids. CDR3 in amino acids: CASSASSYNEQFF. The DNA for the CDR3 is TGTGCCAGCAGTGCCAGCTCCTACAATGAGCAGTTCTTC.

This chain links TRBV4-1 with TRBJ2-7; tentative D call: TRBD2 (5 bases). V was cut by 1 base and J by 4 bases, with 11 bases left in between. The CDR3 runs to 14 residues. Germline V CDR1 and CDR2: MGHRA, YSYEKL. The DNA of the CDR3 is TGCGCCAGCAGCCAAGTGTTGAGGGCTTACGAGCAGTACTTC. Protein product: CASSQVLRAYEQYF.

The chain links TRBV5-1 to TRBJ2-1; tentatively, D is TRBD2 (5 bases). Trimming removed 2 bases from V and 6 bases from J, with 15 bases in between. The CDR3 spans 15 residues. Germline CDR1 is SGHRS and CDR2 is YFSETQ. The CDR3 nucleotides are TGCGCCAGCAGCTTAGAACTAGGCTTGCCCAATGAGCAGTTCTTC. Amino acid sequence: CASSLELGLPNEQFF. Full variable domain (remainder filled in from reference TRBV5-1 and TRBJ2-1): KAGVTQTPRYLIKTRGQQVTLSCSPISGHRSVSWYQQTPGQGLQFLFEYFSETQRNKGNFPGRFSGRQFSNSRSEMNVSTLELGDSALYLCASSLELGLPNEQFFGPGTRLTVL.

This chain connects TRBV19 to TRBJ2-6; 11 bases agree with TRBD1. CDR3 length equals 19 residues. The germline V gene encodes CDR1 LNHDA and CDR2 SQIVND (reference sequence). J lost 0 bases, V lost 1 base, and 5 bases had no gene match. The CDR3 protein is CASSIGRTGGLSGANVLTF. CDR3 DNA sequence: TGTGCCAGTAGTATAGGTAGGACAGGGGGCCTCTCTGGGGCCAACGTCCTGACTTTC.

The chain joins TRBV11-2 to TRBJ2-7, with no clear D. The CDR3 sequence is 14 residues long. Germline V lookup: CDR1 SGHAT, CDR2 FQNNGV. The V gene lost 6 bases and the J gene lost 2 bases, with 14 bases spanning the gap. The CDR3 bases are TGTGCCAGCAGTCCAACTCGGGTACCCTACGAGCAGTACTTC. Translation gives CASSPTRVPYEQYF.

The chain employs TRBV5-4 and TRBJ2-1; 9 bases match TRBD2. This CDR3 has 13 amino acids. Germline CDR1 is SGHNT and CDR2 is YYREEE (reference sequence). V shed 3 bases, J shed 9 bases, and the junction held 4 bases outside the gene matches. CDR3 amino acids: CASSWGLASEQFF. The CDR3 DNA is TGTGCCAGCAGCTGGGGACTAGCAAGTGAGCAGTTCTTC.

This chain uses TRBV7-9 with TRBJ2-3, with D perhaps matching TRBD1 (5 bases). Germline V gene data show CDR1 as SEHNR and CDR2 as FQNEAQ (reference sequence). The CDR3 has 16 amino acids. V lost 2 bases and J lost 5, with 17 bases in between. DNA of the CDR3: TGTGCCAGCAGCTTAACGTCGAACAGGATTTTAGATACGCAGTATTTT. Protein: CASSLTSNRILDTQYF.

The J gene is TRBJ2-3, the V gene TRBV14; 7 bases are shared with TRBD1. CDR3 size: 17 residues. Germline values: CDR1 SGHDN, CDR2 FVKESK. With 3 bases clipped from V and 2 bases from J, the junction kept 11 bases outside the gene matches. In DNA form, the CDR3 reads TGTGCCAGCAGCCACCGGACAGGCCCGAAATACACAGATACGCAGTATTTT. It codes for CASSHRTGPKYTDTQYF.

The chain recombines TRBV18 with TRBJ2-1, with 9 bases identical to TRBD1. Germline CDR1 and CDR2: KGHSH and LQKENI. The CDR3 has 15 residues. After removal of 5 bases from V and 2 bases from J, the junction contained 4 bases not matched to a gene. The CDR3 region has the DNA TGTGCCAGCTCAACTGGGACAGGGACCTACAATGAGCAGTTCTTC. This codes for CASSTGTGTYNEQFF. The entire variable domain, with the rest obtained from reference TRBV18 and TRBJ2-1, is as follows: NAGVMQNPRHLVRRRGQEARLRCSPMKGHSHVYWYRQLPEEGLKFMVYLQKENIIDESGMPKERFSAEFPKEGPSILRIQQVVRGDSAAYFCASSTGTGTYNEQFFGPGTRLTVL.

The count of this clone is one. CDR3 in DNA: TGTGCCAGCAGTAGAAGCGGGAGGCCCTCCTACAATGAGCAGTTCTTC. Protein: CASSRSGRPSYNEQFF. The rearrangement joins TRBV2 to TRBJ2-1, with 9 positions matching TRBD2. The CDR3 is made up of 16 amino acids. Germline V lookup: CDR1 SNHLY, CDR2 FYNNEI. After removal of 5 bases from V and 0 bases from J, the junction contained 5 bases not matched to a gene. Combining the CDR3 with reference TRBV2 and TRBJ2-1 gives the whole variable domain EPEVTQTPSHQVTQMGQEVILRCVPISNHLYFYWYRQILGQKVEFLVSFYNNEISEKSEIFDDQFSVERPDGSNFTLKIRSTKLEDSAMYFCASSRSGRPSYNEQFFGPGTRLTVL.

Notes on this clone: Relative to the germline gene, one junction end is altered; a read error may explain this. The gene calls are TRBV7-9 and TRBJ2-1; tentative D call: TRBD2 (5 bases). The CDR3 sequence is 15 residues long. Looked up from germline, CDR1 is SEHNR and CDR2 is FQNEAQ (reference sequence). CDR3 DNA sequence: TGTTCCAGCAGCTTTTTGGTAGCGATTAACAATGAGCAGTTCTTC. Translated, it gives CSSSFLVAINNEQFF.

The genes are TRBV11-2 and TRBJ2-1; 10 nucleotides align to TRBD2. Germline V gene lookup returns CDR1 SGHAT and CDR2 FQNNGV. The CDR3 sequence is 16 residues long. Trimming took 4 bases from V and 5 from J; bases not matched to a gene: 8. For the CDR3, the DNA is TGTGCCAGCAGCTCACTGAGACTAGCGGGTAACAATGAGCAGTTCTTC. It is translated as CASSSLRLAGNNEQFF.

A word on this clone: One end of the junction varies from germline; a read error may be responsible. The chain is built from TRBV5-1 and TRBJ2-5, with D possibly matching TRBD2 (6 bases). The CDR3 runs 15 residues. Germline assignment: CDR1 SGHRS and CDR2 YFSETQ. The CDR3 DNA reads TGCGCCAGCAACTTGGGGTTAGCGGTAGGGGAGACCCAGTACTTC. Its protein product is CASNLGLAVGETQYF.

V gene TRBV20-1 combines with J gene TRBJ1-1, with D unresolved. The CDR3 totals 11 residues. V was trimmed by 2 bases and J by 5 bases, leaving 6 bases between them. Germline V gene sequence: CDR1 DFQATT, CDR2 SNEGSKA (reference sequence). The CDR3 reads CSARQWTEAFF. The CDR3 DNA is TGCAGTGCTAGACAGTGGACTGAAGCTTTCTTT.

The V gene is TRBV11-2, the J gene TRBJ2-5, with 7 bases identical to TRBD2. V lost 4 bases, J lost 0 bases, and 5 bases stayed unmatched. Germline lookup yields CDR1 SGHAT and CDR2 FQNNGV. The CDR3 runs 15 residues. The CDR3 DNA reads TGTGCCAGCAGCTACTTAGCGGGCCACCAAGAGACCCAGTACTTC. It codes for CASSYLAGHQETQYF.

This chain uses TRBV6-5 with TRBJ2-7; 10 nucleotides agree with TRBD2. The CDR3 covers 15 residues. Germline CDR1 is MNHEY and CDR2 is SVGAGI. Trimming removed 6 bases from V and 6 bases from J; junction bases left unmatched: 11. CDR3 sequence reads: CASRPLSGRSGEQYF. The CDR3 DNA sequence: TGTGCCAGCAGACCCCTTAGCGGGAGGTCTGGCGAGCAGTACTTC.

The V call is TRBV7-9, the J call TRBJ1-2; D uncertain. The V gene lost 5 bases and the J gene lost 6 bases, with 13 bases spanning the gap. Germline CDR1 reads SEHNR; CDR2 reads FQNEAQ (reference sequence). The length of the CDR3 is 13 residues. CDR3 in DNA: TGTGCCAGCAGCCTTGGCGGGATAAATGGCTACACCTTC. Its translation is CASSLGGINGYTF.

The rearrangement links TRBV5-8 to TRBJ2-1, with 7 bases matching TRBD2. This CDR3 is 15 amino acids long. The germline gives CDR1 SGHTS, CDR2 YDEGEE. V lost 4 bases and J lost 11; bases outside the gene matches: 15. CDR3 bases: TGTGCCAGCAGCCCCGGGACTATATCCCAAGTTCAGCAGTTCTTC. This sequence encodes CASSPGTISQVQQFF.